The 5 T cell receptor beta chains in this list originate from one sample, sequenced in a study of metastatic and nonmetastatic thyroid tumors. Through MiXCR, TCRdb re-clonotyped the PCR reads. Seen here are some 28,000 clones, under 25% observed once, and the top ten hold around two fifths. Patients underwent thyroid surgery, and none had received any treatment before it. The material sequenced was blood. The receptors shown here come from a female donor with papillary thyroid cancer or a benign thyroid nodule (not recorded which). Some clones in this sample may be carry-over from other donors' samples.

The CDR3 here is CASSLAGTF. The CDR3 coding sequence is TGCGCCAGCAGCTTGGCCGGGACTTTC. The chain recombines TRBV5-1 with TRBJ2-6; D not resolved. The CDR3 has 9 amino acids. CDR1 and CDR2 (germline): SGHRS, YFSETQ. V dropped 0 bases and J dropped 18 bases, with 4 bases sitting between them.

This clone appeared a few times. In DNA form, the CDR3 reads TGTGCCAGTACTCCGAATAGACAGGGGAACTATGGCTACACCTTC. Translation: CASTPNRQGNYGYTF. The chain couples TRBV19 to TRBJ1-2; 8 bases agree with TRBD1. The V and J ends lost 7 bases and 2 bases, in that order; junction bases with no gene match: 9. Germline-derived CDR1 and CDR2 are LNHDA and SQIVND (reference sequence). There are 15 residues in the CDR3. The full variable domain, completed using reference TRBV19 and TRBJ1-2, is DGGITQSPKYLFRKEGQNVTLSCEQNLNHDAMYWYRQDPGQGLRLIYYSQIVNDFQKGDIAEGYSVSREKKESFPLTVTSAQKNPTAFYLCASTPNRQGNYGYTFGSGTRLTVV.

This clone was seen at least ten times. The rearrangement joins TRBV29-1 to TRBJ2-3, with a possible D match to TRBD2 (5 bases). V lost 4 bases and J 0 bases, leaving 14 bases between the germline ends. The CDR3 has 15 amino acids. The V gene's germline CDR1 is SQVTM and CDR2 ANQGSEA. For the CDR3, the DNA is TGCAGCGTTGCTGACTACCGTTCTAGCACAGATACGCAGTATTTT. Residues: CSVADYRSSTDTQYF.

A remark on this clone: One junction end does not reproduce the germline sequence, and a read error may be involved. V is TRBV6-4 and J is TRBJ2-5; unclear D gene. The length of the CDR3 is 14 residues. Germline CDR1 and CDR2: MRHNA and SNTAGT. The CDR3 loop is CASSYSGYLDTQYF. CDR3 sequence (DNA): TGTGCCAGCAGTTACTCCGGTTACCTAGATACCCAGTACTTC.

CDR3 nucleotides: TGTGCCTGGGGTTCAGGATCCGGGATCTACGAGCAGTACTTC. It codes for CAWGSGSGIYEQYF. The chain employs TRBV30 and TRBJ2-7, with D tentatively TRBD2 (5 bases). The V gene's germline CDR1 is GTSNPN and CDR2 SVGIG (reference sequence). The CDR3 has 14 amino acids. V lost 5 bases to trimming and J lost 3 bases, with 17 bases between them.